This entry is about one TCR beta chain. This specimen belongs to a study of shared clonotypes between healthy human individuals. Study overall: Researchers assigned three CD4 naive, three CD4 memory, two CD8 naive and one CD8 memory plate to each donor.

In the original processing: Junction-only sequences without quality scores were provided by ImmunoSEQ, so filtering was different. Measured with immunoSEQ multiplex PCR; TCRdb has only the in-frame clones, and not every one. The D gene and trimming were derived from the DNA, and the V and J assignments and clone size from that table. The table includes some 1 million clones, about 75% detected once. CDR1 and CDR2 (germline): SGHNT, YYREEE (reference sequence). V was shortened by 0 bases and J by 7 bases, with 14 bases between the two germline ends. The CDR3 extends over 15 amino acids. Sequenced: memory CD4+ T cells sorted from blood. Subset meaning: CD45RA-negative fraction. The clonotype originates from a young man in good health. The chain combines TRBV5-4 with TRBJ2-1; the D is unclear. CDR3 residues: CASSLDFPAKNEQFF. The CDR3 nucleotides read TGTGCCAGCAGCTTGGATTTCCCGGCGAAGAATGAGCAGTTCTTC.